The 20 T cell receptor beta chains in this list originate from one sample, sequenced in a study of T cell repertoires in cytomegalovirus infection. Their antigens are not known. TCRdb re-analysed the reads in MiXCR, keeping a single row per CDR3 protein. The repertoire includes fewer than 650,000 distinct CDR3 sequences, approximately 40% of them detected once, and 48% sits in the top ten. This material consisted of cultured PBMCs, taken from culture after CMV antigen stimulation. The receptors were sampled from a human donor in good health (CMV status not recorded). Some clones in this sample may be carry-over from other donors' samples.

This rearrangement joins TRBV7-2 to TRBJ1-3; D unclear. The CDR3 covers 13 residues. Looked up from germline, CDR1 is SGHTA and CDR2 is FQGNSA. V was trimmed by 2 bases and J by 0 bases, leaving 2 bases between them. The CDR3 sequence: CASSLFSGNTIYF. CDR3 DNA: TGTGCCAGCAGCTTATTCTCTGGAAACACCATATATTTT.

J is TRBJ1-5 and V is TRBV7-9, with D possibly matching TRBD1 (5 bases). The CDR3 runs 15 residues. With 3 bases removed from V and 7 bases from J, the gap between germline ends came to 16 bases. Germline assignment: CDR1 SEHNR and CDR2 FQNEAQ (reference sequence). The DNA of the CDR3 is TGTGCCAGCAGCTTGGGGACGGCATCAGGGCAGCCCCAGCATTTT. It specifies CASSLGTASGQPQHF.

This chain joins TRBV6-6 and TRBJ2-2, with D hard to call. Trimming pared 3 bases from V and 6 bases from J, leaving 11 bases between. The CDR3 loop spans 14 amino acids. CDR1 and CDR2 (germline): MNHNY, SVGAGI (reference sequence). CDR3 in amino acids: CASSYFREAGELFF. The CDR3 region has the DNA TGTGCCAGCAGTTATTTCCGTGAAGCCGGGGAGCTGTTTTTT.

The V and J genes are TRBV2 and TRBJ2-7; no clear D. Between the trimmed V and J ends, which lost 7 bases and 5 bases, there was a span of 12 bases. The germline V gene has CDR1 SNHLY and CDR2 FYNNEI. The CDR3 loop spans 12 amino acids. Here the CDR3 reads CASTTFADEQYF. The DNA of the CDR3 is TGTGCCAGCACAACTTTCGCGGACGAGCAGTACTTC.

This clonotype has at least ten counts. This chain connects TRBV19 to TRBJ2-3; D call uncertain. The V end lost 0 bases, the J end lost 5 bases, and 12 bases lay between the germline ends. CDR1 and CDR2 from the germline V gene are LNHDA and SQIVND (reference sequence). CDR3 length equals 15 residues. This chain's CDR3 is CASSIDRTGGDTQYF. The CDR3 bases are TGTGCCAGTAGTATAGATCGAACTGGCGGAGATACGCAGTATTTT.

This chain joins TRBV12-3 or TRBV12-4 and TRBJ2-2; D remains ambiguous. The length of the CDR3 is 17 residues. The germline V and J ends were trimmed by 5 bases and 7 bases, with 23 bases remaining between them. As DNA, the CDR3 is TGTGCCAGCAGTCACGCTCGGGTAGCCACTTTACACGGGGAGCTGTTTTTT. Translation: CASSHARVATLHGELFF.

V usage is TRBV7-2 and J usage is TRBJ2-7; D unclear. With 5 bases removed from V and 3 bases from J, the gap between germline ends came to 14 bases. Germline-derived CDR1 and CDR2 are SGHTA and FQGNSA. The length of the CDR3 is 14 residues. DNA of the CDR3: TGTGCCAGCAGCCAGAAGACTTGGGGCTACGAGCAGTACTTC. Its translation: CASSQKTWGYEQYF.

This clonotype was recorded once. V gene TRBV20-1 combines with J gene TRBJ1-1, with 7 bases identical to TRBD1. This CDR3 has 16 residues. The V gene end was trimmed by 5 bases and the J gene end by 0 bases; junction bases not matched to a gene: 12. CDR1 DFQATT and CDR2 SNEGSKA come from the germline V gene (reference sequence). The CDR3 reads CSARQDSQGLNTEAFF. The DNA for the CDR3 is TGCAGTGCTCGGCAAGACTCACAGGGGCTGAACACTGAAGCTTTCTTT.

The rearrangement links TRBV12-3 or TRBV12-4 to TRBJ1-5; D remains ambiguous. Deletions cut 5 bases from V and 4 bases from J, with 18 bases between. The CDR3 is made up of 16 amino acids. CDR3 residues: CASSKVGAGHNQPQHF. In DNA form, the CDR3 reads TGTGCCAGCAGTAAGGTTGGCGCAGGCCATAATCAGCCCCAGCATTTT.

V is TRBV7-2 and J is TRBJ2-7; D gene ambiguous. This CDR3 has 13 residues. Germline V lookup: CDR1 SGHTA, CDR2 FQGNSA. Trimming pared 5 bases from V and 3 bases from J, leaving 11 bases between. The CDR3 DNA sequence: TGTGCCAGCAGCCCGCGGAACGTCTACGAGCAGTACTTC. This translates into CASSPRNVYEQYF.

The rearrangement joins TRBV12-3 or TRBV12-4 to TRBJ1-5, with D possibly matching TRBD1 (5 bases). Trimming removed 1 base from V and 3 bases from J, with 7 bases in between. There are 14 residues in the CDR3. CDR3 nucleotides: TGTGCCAGCAGTTTAGACAGGCTCAATCAGCCCCAGCATTTT. This encodes CASSLDRLNQPQHF.

V is TRBV28 and J is TRBJ1-5, with D hard to call. The CDR3 covers 12 residues. Germline loops: CDR1 MDHEN, CDR2 SYDVKM. Trimming cost V 4 bases and J 10 bases, with 11 bases left between them. The CDR3 DNA sequence: TGTGCCAGCAGTTCCTCAGGTCTCCCCCAGCATTTT. Amino acids: CASSSSGLPQHF.

The chain employs TRBV10-3 and TRBJ2-2; TRBD2 agrees at 10 bases. The junction had 6 bases not matched to a gene; V was cut back by 0 bases and J by 2 bases. The germline CDR1 and CDR2 sequences are ENHRY and SYGVKD. This CDR3 is 18 amino acids long. Here the CDR3 DNA reads TGTGCCATCAGTGAGTCCGCTAGCGGGGGCACCAACACCGGGGAGCTGTTTTTT. Its protein product is CAISESASGGTNTGELFF.

V usage is TRBV20-1 and J usage is TRBJ2-5; D may match TRBD1 or TRBD2 (6 bases each). Trimming shortened V by 3 bases and J by 4 bases, and 9 bases separated the two germline ends. In germline, CDR1 is DFQATT, CDR2 SNEGSKA (reference sequence). The CDR3 length is 12 residues. CDR3 nucleotides: TGCAGTGCTAGCGGGGGCAGAGAGACCCAGTACTTC. It is translated as CSASGGRETQYF.

This clonotype showed up just a few times. V gene TRBV6-1 combines with J gene TRBJ1-5; 7 nucleotides agree with TRBD1. The CDR3 is made up of 18 amino acids. Germline loops: CDR1 MNHNS, CDR2 SASEGT. The V and J ends lost 2 bases and 3 bases, in that order; junction bases with no gene match: 13. CDR3 residues: CASSERGQFNPSNQPQHF. The CDR3 nucleotides read TGTGCCAGCAGTGAAAGGGGACAGTTTAATCCCTCCAATCAGCCCCAGCATTTT.

This rearrangement joins TRBV10-3 to TRBJ2-2, with D uncertain. Germline V gene sequence: CDR1 ENHRY, CDR2 SYGVKD. Deletions cut 4 bases from V and 5 bases from J, with 5 bases between. The CDR3 loop spans 12 amino acids. This CDR3 is CAISGLTGELFF. In nucleotides, the CDR3 is TGTGCCATCAGTGGGTTAACCGGGGAGCTGTTTTTT.

The sample holds a few counts of this clonotype. The V and J genes are TRBV12-3 or TRBV12-4 and TRBJ1-5; 9 bases are a match to TRBD1. The length of the CDR3 is 16 residues. V gave up 1 base and J gave up 6 bases; unmatched junction bases: 7. The CDR3 sequence: CASSLVGTGLGQPQHF. The CDR3 nucleotides are TGTGCCAGCAGTTTAGTTGGGACAGGGTTGGGTCAGCCCCAGCATTTT.

The table lists this clonotype with a few counts. The V call is TRBV7-8, the J call TRBJ2-1; D tentatively reads TRBD1 or TRBD2 (6 bases each). Trimming shortened V by 4 bases and J by 7 bases, and 17 bases separated the two germline ends. Germline values: CDR1 SGHVS, CDR2 FQNEAQ. There are 15 residues in the CDR3. CDR3 protein: CASSSPRRGQNEQFF. The CDR3 DNA follows: TGTGCCAGCAGCTCCCCCCGACGGGGGCAAAATGAGCAGTTCTTC.

The chain couples TRBV12-3 or TRBV12-4 to TRBJ1-1; no clear D. The CDR3 spans 13 residues. With 6 bases removed from V and 4 bases from J, the gap between germline ends came to 12 bases. The DNA for the CDR3 is TGTGCCAGCAGCCCTGGACCGAGCACTGAAGCTTTCTTT. Its translation is CASSPGPSTEAFF.

In this sample, this clonotype turned up many times. This sequence joins TRBV7-2 and TRBJ2-7; D remains unclear. CDR1 is SGHTA, CDR2 FQGNSA, per germline. Trimming shortened V by 1 base and J by 3 bases, and 10 bases separated the two germline ends. The CDR3 has 14 amino acids. The CDR3 DNA sequence: TGTGCCAGCAGCTTAGATCCCGGTCGCTACGAGCAGTACTTC. This gives the protein CASSLDPGRYEQYF.